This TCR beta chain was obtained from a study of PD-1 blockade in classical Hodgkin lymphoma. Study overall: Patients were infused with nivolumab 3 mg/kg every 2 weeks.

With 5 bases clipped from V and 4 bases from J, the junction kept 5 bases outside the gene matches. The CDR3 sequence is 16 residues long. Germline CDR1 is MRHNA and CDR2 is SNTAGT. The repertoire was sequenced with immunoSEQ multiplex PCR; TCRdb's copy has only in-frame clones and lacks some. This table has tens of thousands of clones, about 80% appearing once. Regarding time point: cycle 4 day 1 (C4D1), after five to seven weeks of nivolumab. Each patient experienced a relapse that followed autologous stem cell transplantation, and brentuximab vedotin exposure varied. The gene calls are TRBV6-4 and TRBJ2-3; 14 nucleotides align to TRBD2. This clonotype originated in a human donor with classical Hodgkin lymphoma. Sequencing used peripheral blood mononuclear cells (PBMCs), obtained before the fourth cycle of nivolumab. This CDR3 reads CASSPTSGGGADTQYF. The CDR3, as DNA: TGTGCCAGCAGTCCGACTAGCGGGGGGGGCGCAGATACGCAGTATTTT.